This record looks at one T cell receptor beta chain sequence and its context. The antigen is unknown. Only in-frame clones appear in the TCRdb table, and some are missing; sequencing was by immunoSEQ multiplex PCR. The table records 8,500 to 10,000 clones, over 60% of them present only once. This entry belongs to a study of T cell clones after liver transplantation. Overall study context: Tolerance: complete withdrawal held at least one year, liver enzymes staying within twice normal.

The CDR3 loop spans 15 amino acids. The V end lost 4 bases, the J end lost 10 bases, and 22 bases lay between the germline ends. CDR1 is SEHNR, CDR2 FQNEAQ, per germline (reference sequence). General observations from the study: Post-transplant, graft-donor-reactive CD4 TCRbeta sequences in blood dropped significantly in most of the 8 subjects.

This clonotype originated in a human patient who received a liver transplant. Among the T cells, some may be from the graft donor. The sample in question was CD8+ T cells from blood, obtained at the approximately 16-month timepoint. The V gene is TRBV7-9, the J gene TRBJ1-1, with D possibly being TRBD1 (5 bases). The CDR3 sequence is CASSSGGDLGTRAFF. The CDR3 coding sequence is TGTGCCAGCAGCTCGGGGGGTGATCTTGGAACCAGAGCTTTCTTT.